This T cell receptor (beta chain) is from a study of PD-1 blockade in classical Hodgkin lymphoma. The germline V and J ends were trimmed by 4 bases and 4 bases, with 18 bases remaining between them. The CDR3 runs to 15 residues. CDR1 is SQVTM, CDR2 ANQGSEA, per germline. Clones were read by immunoSEQ multiplex PCR, and TCRdb kept only the in-frame ones, dropping some. The sample lists approximately 93,000 clones; more than 70% were seen once. Notes on the study in general: By C4D1, CD4+ diversity increased significantly, especially in complete responders.

This clone was picked up a small number of times. The antigen remains undetermined. Time point meaning: cycle 4 day 1 (C4D1), after about 6 weeks of nivolumab. Every patient relapsed after autologous stem cell transplantation, and brentuximab vedotin exposure varied. This rearrangement joins TRBV29-1 to TRBJ2-3; tentatively, D is TRBD2 (6 bases). The source is a human donor with classical Hodgkin lymphoma. The input for sequencing was peripheral blood mononuclear cells (PBMCs), taken before the fourth cycle of nivolumab. This CDR3 reads CSVASLGGTADTQYF. CDR3 nucleotides: TGCAGCGTTGCTTCACTAGGCGGGACGGCAGATACGCAGTATTTT.